This T cell receptor (beta chain) emerged from a study of T cell therapy after organ transplantation. The wider study: T cells were expanded 2 weeks with 30 CMV class I/II epitopes. After therapy, patients were monitored for 29 weeks. Broader study findings: Lower pretherapy CD8 clonality went with larger post-therapy fold change.

The CDR3 has 15 residues. Points on this clone: Its antigen is still unknown.

Produced via immunoSEQ multiplex PCR; TCRdb's table is partial and in-frame only. This table holds 44,000 or so clones, about 95% found once. The TCR comes from a human patient who had received a solid organ transplant and had CMV disease. Sample: CD8+ T cells from blood, taken before autologous CMV-specific T cell therapy. The V gene is TRBV21-1, the J gene TRBJ1-5. TRBV21-1 is assigned pseudogene status. The CDR3 DNA reads as TGTGCCAGCAGCAAAAGTCACGATAGCAATCAGCCCCAGCATTTT. This sequence encodes CASSKSHDSNQPQHF.